This T cell receptor beta chain was recovered during a study of CD8 T cells in ankylosing spondylitis. Study-level findings and limits: Made up of eight or nine highly homologous variants, a TCR beta motif appeared characteristic of ankylosing spondylitis blood.

Trimming cost V 2 bases and J 0 bases; bases outside gene matches: 7. The CDR3 spans 18 residues. Germline V lookup: CDR1 SGDLS, CDR2 YYNGEE. Making use of molecular barcodes, quantitative 5'-RACE generated TCR beta libraries. TCRdb reanalysed the 5' RACE reads using MiXCR and keeps one entry per CDR3 protein. Of 450,000 to 550,000 distinct CDR3 sequences listed, 5.3% are singletons. This clonotype was counted between two and nine times. Its cognate antigen is unknown. The chain is built from TRBV9 and TRBJ2-7, with 14 bases that match TRBD2. The material sequenced was blood, either unsorted or a sorted T cell fraction (not recorded which). This receptor was identified in a male donor with ankylosing spondylitis. The CDR3 DNA follows: TGTGCCAGCAGCGTTGGACTAGCGGGGGGCTATAGCTCCTACGAGCAGTACTTC. This translates into CASSVGLAGGYSSYEQYF. The entire variable domain, with the rest obtained from reference TRBV9 and TRBJ2-7, is as follows: DSGVTQTPKHLITATGQRVTLRCSPRSGDLSVYWYQQSLDQGLQFLIQYYNGEERAKGNILERFSAQQFPDLHSELNLSSLELGDSALYFCASSVGLAGGYSSYEQYFGPGTRLTVT.